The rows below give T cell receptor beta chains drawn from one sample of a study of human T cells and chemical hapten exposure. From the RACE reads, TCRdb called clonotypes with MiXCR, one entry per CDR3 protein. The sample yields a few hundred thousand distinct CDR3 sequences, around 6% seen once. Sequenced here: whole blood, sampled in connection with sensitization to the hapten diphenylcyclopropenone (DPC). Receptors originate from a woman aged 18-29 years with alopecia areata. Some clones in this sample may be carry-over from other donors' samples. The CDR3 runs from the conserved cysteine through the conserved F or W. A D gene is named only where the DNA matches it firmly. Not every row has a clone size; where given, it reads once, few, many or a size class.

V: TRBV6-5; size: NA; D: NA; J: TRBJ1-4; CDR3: CASSYSGGGGEKLFF; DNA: TGTGCCAGCAGTTACTCGGGGGGAGGAGGGGAAAAACTGTTTTTT
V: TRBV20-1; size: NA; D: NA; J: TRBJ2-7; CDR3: CSARDPETDYEQYF; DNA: TGCAGTGCTAGAGATCCAGAGACAGACTACGAGCAGTACTTC
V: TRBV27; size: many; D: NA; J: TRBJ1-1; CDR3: CASSFRLATLDTEAFF; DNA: TGTGCCAGCAGTTTCCGGTTGGCAACACTTGACACTGAAGCTTTCTTT
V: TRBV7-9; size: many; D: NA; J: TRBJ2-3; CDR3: CAWLARDTQYF; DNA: TGTGCCTGGCTAGCCAGAGATACGCAGTATTTT
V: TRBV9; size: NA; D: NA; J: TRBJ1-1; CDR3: CASSLTTSGVAFF; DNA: TGTGCCAGCAGCCTCACTACTTCAGGGGTGGCTTTCTTT
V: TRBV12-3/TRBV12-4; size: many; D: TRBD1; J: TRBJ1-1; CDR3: CASSLATGVGSEWTEAFF; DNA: TGTGCCAGCAGTTTAGCGACAGGGGTCGGTTCTGAGTGGACTGAAGCTTTCTTT
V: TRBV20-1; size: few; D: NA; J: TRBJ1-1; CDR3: CSAREFRENTEAFF; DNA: TGCAGTGCTAGAGAGTTCCGGGAGAACACTGAAGCTTTCTTT
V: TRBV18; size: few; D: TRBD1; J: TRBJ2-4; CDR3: CASSPPGQGSRAKNIQYF; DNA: TGTGCCAGCTCACCACCGGGACAGGGAAGCAGAGCCAAAAACATTCAGTACTTC
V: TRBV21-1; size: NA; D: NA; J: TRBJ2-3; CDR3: CASSGRLAGSSTDTQYF; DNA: TGTGCCAGCAGCGGGAGACTAGCGGGGTCTAGCACAGATACGCAGTATTTT
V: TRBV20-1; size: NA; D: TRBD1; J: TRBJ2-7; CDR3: CSAPRRTGGREQYF; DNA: TGCAGTGCCCCAAGAAGGACAGGGGGGCGCGAGCAGTACTTC
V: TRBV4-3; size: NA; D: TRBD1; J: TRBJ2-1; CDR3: CASSQDLDREQRGDNEQFF; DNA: TGCGCCAGCAGCCAAGATTTAGACAGGGAACAGAGAGGCGACAATGAGCAGTTCTTC
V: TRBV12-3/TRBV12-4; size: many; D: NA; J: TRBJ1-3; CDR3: CASSFRRRGRLSGNTIYF; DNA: TGTGCCAGCAGTTTTCGACGGAGGGGTCGGCTCTCTGGAAACACCATATATTTT
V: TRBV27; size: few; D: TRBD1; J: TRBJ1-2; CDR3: CASSLSWTGVSRNYGYTF; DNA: TGTGCCAGCAGTTTATCGTGGACAGGGGTGAGCAGGAACTATGGCTACACCTTC
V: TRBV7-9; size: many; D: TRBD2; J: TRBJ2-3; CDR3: CASSLTPGLAGGRQADNTQYF; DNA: TGTGCCAGCAGCTTAACCCCGGGACTAGCGGGGGGGCGTCAAGCCGACAATACGCAGTATTTT
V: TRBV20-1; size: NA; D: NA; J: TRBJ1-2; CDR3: CSARDRKETNYGYTF; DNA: TGCAGTGCTAGAGATCGGAAAGAGACTAACTATGGCTACACCTTC
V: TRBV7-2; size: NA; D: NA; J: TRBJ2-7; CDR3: CASSHGLRGYEQYF; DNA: TGTGCCAGCAGCCATGGCCTTCGTGGATACGAGCAGTACTTC
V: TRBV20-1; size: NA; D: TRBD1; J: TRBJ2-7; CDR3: CSAREDRASYEQYF; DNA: TGCAGTGCTAGAGAAGACAGGGCATCCTACGAGCAGTACTTC
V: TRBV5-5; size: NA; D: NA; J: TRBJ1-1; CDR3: CASSLGPTGLNTEAFF; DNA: TGTGCCAGCAGCTTAGGGCCAACAGGGTTGAACACTGAAGCTTTCTTT
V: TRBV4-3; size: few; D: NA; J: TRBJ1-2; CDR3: CASSQEVGGAGYGYTF; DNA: TGCGCCAGCAGCCAAGAAGTTGGGGGCGCGGGCTATGGCTACACCTTC
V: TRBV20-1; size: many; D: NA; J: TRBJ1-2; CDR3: CSARDQGLGYYGYTF; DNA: TGCAGTGCTAGAGATCAGGGTTTGGGTTACTATGGCTACACCTTC
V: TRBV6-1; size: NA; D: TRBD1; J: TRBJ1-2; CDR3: CASSAPSWTGNYGYTF; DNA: TGTGCCAGCAGTGCCCCTTCGTGGACAGGGAACTATGGCTACACCTTC
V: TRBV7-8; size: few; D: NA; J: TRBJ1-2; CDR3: CASSTSVTPNYGYTF; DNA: TGTGCCAGCAGTACATCAGTCACTCCTAACTATGGCTACACCTTC
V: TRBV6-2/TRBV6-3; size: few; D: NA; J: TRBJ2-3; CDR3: CASRAAGLTDTQYF; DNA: TGTGCCAGCAGAGCGGCGGGGTTAACAGATACGCAGTATTTT
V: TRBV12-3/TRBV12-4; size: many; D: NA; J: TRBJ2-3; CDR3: CASSFSRDGYTDTQYF; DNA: TGTGCCAGCAGTTTCAGCCGGGACGGATACACAGATACGCAGTATTTT